This T cell receptor (beta chain) is drawn from a study of blood T cell repertoires in COVID-19. Study-wide context: Spain, Italy and the United States supplied samples that represented acute and convalescent COVID-19. T cells, B-cell-depleted T cells, or PBMCs supplied cDNA or gDNA.

Here immunoSEQ multiplex PCR was the method, and the copy in TCRdb shows in-frame clones only, minus some. The sample lists tens of thousands of clones; 65% to 90% were seen once. The CDR3 extends over 17 amino acids. The J segment lost 6 bases and the V segment lost 5 bases, leaving 13 bases of the junction unmatched. Germline CDR1 reads SEHNR; CDR2 reads FQNEAQ (reference sequence). This clonotype was sampled from an elderly man with acute or convalescent COVID-19. Sequencing input: peripheral blood. The V gene is TRBV7-9, the J gene TRBJ2-2, with 9 bases fitting TRBD2. This chain's CDR3 is CASSKPRLAGPPGELFF. In nucleotides, the CDR3 is TGTGCCAGCAGCAAACCACGGCTAGCGGGGCCGCCCGGGGAGCTGTTTTTT.